This TCR beta chain was profiled in a study of T cells in Graves' hyperthyroidism and ophthalmopathy. Study observations and caveats: Blood held most thyroid clonotypes expanded above 0.001 frequency. Ophthalmopathy was told apart from stable hyperthyroidism by a 13 V-J model.

As concerns this clonotype: Its antigen remains unknown.

Amplification targeted TCR beta CDR3 regions from RNA transcripts. HTBI primers were used for first-round RT-PCR of the TCR CDR3. MiXCR, applied by TCRdb to the multiplex PCR reads, yields one record per CDR3 protein. The data show 450,000 to 700,000 distinct CDR3 sequences, roughly 46% seen once. Patients were excluded because of uncontrolled infection, other autoimmune disease, pregnancy or lactation. Diagnoses rested on clinical symptoms, serum thyroxine and TRAb, thyroid ultrasound and orbital computed tomography. This CDR3 region has 14 residues. Per the germline V gene, CDR1 is ENHRY and CDR2 is SYGVKD. J gave up 2 bases and V 6 bases, and 7 bases lay outside the gene matches.

The origin of this receptor is an adult woman with Graves' disease, either hyperthyroidism or ophthalmopathy (not recorded which). The rearrangement links TRBV10-3 to TRBJ2-7, with 7 bases aligning to TRBD2. Material: peripheral blood or thyroid tissue (not recorded which). The CDR3 coding sequence is TGTGCCATCAGACCGACTAGCAATACCTACGAGCAGTACTTC. Protein product: CAIRPTSNTYEQYF.